Listed here are 9 T cell receptor beta chains from one sample, sequenced in a study of T cell responses to AZD1222 COVID-19 vaccine. The method was immunoSEQ multiplex PCR; TCRdb's version includes in-frame clones alone and lacks a portion of them. The table has 100,000 or so clones, roughly 86% seen once. This specimen consisted of peripheral blood, obtained on day 0 of AZD1222 vaccination. These receptors were taken from an adult in good health.

This clone appeared a few times. This chain links TRBV14 with TRBJ1-1; D call uncertain. Between the trimmed V and J ends, which lost 4 bases and 0 bases, there was a span of 15 bases. The V gene's germline CDR1 is SGHDN and CDR2 FVKESK. The CDR3 extends over 16 amino acids. The CDR3 nucleotides are TGTGCCAGCAGCCCCCTTGGTGGGGTCCTGAACACTGAAGCTTTCTTT. Protein: CASSPLGGVLNTEAFF.

This rearrangement joins TRBV19 to TRBJ1-5; unclear D gene. This CDR3 has 16 amino acids. CDR1 is LNHDA, CDR2 SQIVND, per germline (reference sequence). The ends were cut back, 3 bases at V and 0 bases at J, with 12 bases in the middle. The CDR3 DNA reads as TGTGCCAGTAGTATTGACCCGAGATTTAGCAATCAGCCCCAGCATTTT. It encodes CASSIDPRFSNQPQHF.

This clone was found a few times. J is TRBJ2-1 and V is TRBV9; D may be TRBD2 (5 bases). The CDR3 is 14 residues long. Germline V gene data show CDR1 as SGDLS and CDR2 as YYNGEE. The V gene lost 6 bases and the J gene lost 0 bases, with 10 bases spanning the gap. As DNA, the CDR3 is TGTGCCAGCAATCGGGGAAACTCCTACAATGAGCAGTTCTTC. Translated, it gives CASNRGNSYNEQFF.

The V call is TRBV30, the J call TRBJ1-2, with a possible D match to TRBD1 (5 bases). Germline-derived CDR1 and CDR2 are GTSNPN and SVGIG (reference sequence). CDR3 length: 18 amino acids. V gave up 1 base and J gave up 1 base, with 22 bases separating them. The CDR3 protein is CAWSAKQLQPGVNYGYTF. The CDR3 DNA is TGTGCCTGGAGTGCAAAACAGCTTCAACCGGGGGTTAACTATGGCTACACCTTC.

The V call is TRBV3-1 (or the pseudogene TRBV3-2), the J call TRBJ2-7; TRBD2 matches at 9 bases. The CDR3 length is 15 residues. V shed 5 bases and J 2 bases; nucleotides not matched to a gene: 7. Germline loops: CDR1 LGHDT, CDR2 YNNKEL (reference sequence). CDR3 residues: CASSKVSGSAYEQYF. In DNA form, the CDR3 reads TGTGCCAGCAGCAAAGTTAGCGGGAGTGCCTACGAGCAGTACTTC.

This chain links TRBV5-5 with TRBJ1-2; D may be TRBD1 (6 bases). CDR3 size: 14 residues. The V and J ends lost 3 bases and 4 bases respectively, with 13 bases between them. CDR1 and CDR2 (germline): SGHKS, YYEKEE (reference sequence). For the CDR3, the DNA is TGTGCCAGCAGCTCGGCTGGGGGCAGCTATGGCTACACCTTC. This codes for CASSSAGGSYGYTF.

The chain recombines TRBV24-1 with TRBJ1-2; 11 nucleotides align to TRBD1. V was pared by 5 bases and J by 5 bases, with 6 bases of the junction left unmatched. Germline assignment: CDR1 KGHDR and CDR2 SFDVKD. This CDR3 has 15 residues. The CDR3 nucleotides read TGTGCCACCAGTGCCGGGGACAGGGGGTGGTATGGCTACACCTTC. It specifies CATSAGDRGWYGYTF.

This sequence joins TRBV6-5 and TRBJ1-2; weak D call: TRBD1 (5 bases). CDR1 is MNHEY and CDR2 is SVGAGI in the germline V gene. Trimming stripped 7 bases from V and 3 bases from J, with 9 bases between. The CDR3 length is 12 residues. The CDR3 region is CASKDIDYGYTF. CDR3 nucleotides: TGTGCCAGCAAGGACATTGACTATGGCTACACCTTC.

The V call is TRBV6-2 or TRBV6-3, the J call TRBJ2-2, with D possibly TRBD1 on 5 matching bases. V lost 4 bases, J lost 5 bases, and 17 bases lay in between. CDR1 MNHEY and CDR2 SVGEGT come from the germline V gene. This CDR3 is built from 16 residues. The CDR3 loop is CASSSPAAAGTGELFF. The CDR3 DNA reads as TGTGCCAGCAGTTCCCCCGCGGCCGCAGGGACCGGGGAGCTGTTTTTT.